This T cell receptor beta chain is drawn from a study of OX40 agonist ivuxolimab in advanced cancers. For the study at large: Patients took ivuxolimab, an agonistic anti-OX40 (CD134) antibody. Patients in dose escalation had liver, melanoma, kidney or head and neck cancers.

Individuals having autoimmune disease history or systemic immunosuppression were not enrolled. This clone was observed a handful of times. Looked up from germline, CDR1 is LNHDA and CDR2 is SQIVND (reference sequence). Trimming pared 5 bases from V and 4 bases from J, leaving 9 bases between. The CDR3 has 13 amino acids. Generated by immunoSEQ multiplex PCR, the TCRdb table keeps only in-frame clones and is missing some. Counted here are about 62,000 clones, about 85% occurring once; the ten biggest clones make up approximately 4%. The TCR originated in an adult with an advanced solid tumor such as melanoma, head and neck, liver or kidney cancer. This chain links TRBV19 with TRBJ1-5, with a possible D match to TRBD1 (5 bases). The sample in question was CD4+ or CD8+ T cells sorted from blood, obtained in a trial of the OX40 agonist ivuxolimab. In DNA form, the CDR3 reads TGTGCCAGTAGTCTGACAGAGAATCAGCCCCAGCATTTT. The encoded protein is CASSLTENQPQHF.